This TCR beta chain emerged from a study of blood T cell repertoires in COVID-19. As for the study in general: Both acute and convalescent COVID-19 samples were obtained from the United States, Italy and Spain. Nucleic acid was either cDNA or gDNA, and it came from T cells, B-cell-depleted T cells, or PBMCs.

In the authors' workflow: The authors estimated nucleated cell counts from reference gene primer amplification. Some clones are missing from TCRdb's copy, which holds only in-frame ones; the method was immunoSEQ multiplex PCR. The V and J calls and clone size come from that table; D and trimming were worked out from the DNA. The sample has under 45,000 clones, around 87% seen once. The V segment lost 6 bases and the J segment 6 bases; nucleotides outside the gene matches: 8. The V gene's germline CDR1 is MDHEN and CDR2 SYDVKM. There are 13 residues in the CDR3. Sequencing was performed on peripheral blood. The V and J genes are TRBV28 and TRBJ2-7; 7 positions agree with TRBD1. This TCR was sampled from an older man with active COVID-19. The CDR3 loop reads CASRPDRVREQYF. CDR3 sequence (DNA): TGTGCCAGCAGACCCGACAGGGTTCGCGAGCAGTACTTC. Full variable domain (outside the CDR3, taken from reference TRBV28 and TRBJ2-7): DVKVTQSSRYLVKRTGEKVFLECVQDMDHENMFWYRQDPGLGLRLIYFSYDVKMKEKGDIPEGYSVSREKKERFSLILESASTNQTSMYLCASRPDRVREQYFGPGTRLTVT.